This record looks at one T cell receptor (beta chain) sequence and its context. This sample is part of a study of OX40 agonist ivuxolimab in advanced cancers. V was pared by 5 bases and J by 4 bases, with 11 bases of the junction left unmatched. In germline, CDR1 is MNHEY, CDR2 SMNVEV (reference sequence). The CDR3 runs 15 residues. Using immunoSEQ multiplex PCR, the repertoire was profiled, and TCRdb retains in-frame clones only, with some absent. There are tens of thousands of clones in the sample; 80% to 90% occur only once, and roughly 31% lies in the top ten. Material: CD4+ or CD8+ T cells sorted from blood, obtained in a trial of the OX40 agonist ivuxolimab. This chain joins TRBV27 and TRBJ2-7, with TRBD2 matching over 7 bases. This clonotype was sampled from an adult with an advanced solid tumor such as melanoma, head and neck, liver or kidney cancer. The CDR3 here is CASSPGTSGRYEQYF. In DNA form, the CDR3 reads TGTGCCAGCAGTCCAGGGACCTCCGGGAGGTACGAGCAGTACTTC.